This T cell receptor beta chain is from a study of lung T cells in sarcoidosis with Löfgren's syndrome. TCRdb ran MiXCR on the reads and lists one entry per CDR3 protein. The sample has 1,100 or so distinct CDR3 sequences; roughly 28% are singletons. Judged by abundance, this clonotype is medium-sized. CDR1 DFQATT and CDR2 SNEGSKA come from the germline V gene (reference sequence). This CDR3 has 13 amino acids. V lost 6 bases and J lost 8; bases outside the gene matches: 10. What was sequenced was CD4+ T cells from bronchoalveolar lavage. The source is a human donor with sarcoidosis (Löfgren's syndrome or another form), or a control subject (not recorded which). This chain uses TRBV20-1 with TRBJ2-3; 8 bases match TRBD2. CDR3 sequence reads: CSAPAGGTPTQYF. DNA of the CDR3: TGCAGTGCCCCGGCGGGGGGTACCCCTACGCAGTATTTT.